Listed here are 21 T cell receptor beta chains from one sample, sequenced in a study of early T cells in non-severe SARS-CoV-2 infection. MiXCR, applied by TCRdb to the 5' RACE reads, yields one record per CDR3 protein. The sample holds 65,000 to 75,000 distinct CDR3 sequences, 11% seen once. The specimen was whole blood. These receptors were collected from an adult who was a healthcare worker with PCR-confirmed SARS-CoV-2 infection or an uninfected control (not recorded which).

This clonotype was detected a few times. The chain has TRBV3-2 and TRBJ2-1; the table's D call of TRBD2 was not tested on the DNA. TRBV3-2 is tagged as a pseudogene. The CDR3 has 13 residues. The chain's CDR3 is CASSYGLANEQFF. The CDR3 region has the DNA TGTGCCAGCAGCTACGGACTAGCGAATGAGCAGTTCTTC.

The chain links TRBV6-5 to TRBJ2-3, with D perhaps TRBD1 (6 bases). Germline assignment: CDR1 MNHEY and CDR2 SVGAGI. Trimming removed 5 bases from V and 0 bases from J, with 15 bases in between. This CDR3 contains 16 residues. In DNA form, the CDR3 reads TGTGCCAGCAGTCGAGGAGCCGGGACAAGCACAGATACGCAGTATTTT. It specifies CASSRGAGTSTDTQYF.

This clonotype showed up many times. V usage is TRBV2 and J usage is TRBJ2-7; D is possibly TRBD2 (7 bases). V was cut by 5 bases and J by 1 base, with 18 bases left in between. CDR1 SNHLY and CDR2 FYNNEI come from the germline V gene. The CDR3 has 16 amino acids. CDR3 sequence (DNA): TGTGCCAGCAGTCCACACGTCGGGGGGCGATCCTACGAGCAGTACTTC. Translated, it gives CASSPHVGGRSYEQYF. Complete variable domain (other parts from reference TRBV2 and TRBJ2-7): EPEVTQTPSHQVTQMGQEVILRCVPISNHLYFYWYRQILGQKVEFLVSFYNNEISEKSEIFDDQFSVERPDGSNFTLKIRSTKLEDSAMYFCASSPHVGGRSYEQYFGPGTRLTVT.

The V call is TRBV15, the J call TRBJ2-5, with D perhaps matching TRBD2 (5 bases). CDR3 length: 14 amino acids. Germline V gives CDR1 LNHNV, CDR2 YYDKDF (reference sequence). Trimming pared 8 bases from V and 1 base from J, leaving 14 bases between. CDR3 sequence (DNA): TGTGCCACCGCTATGGGTCTAGCCCAAGAGACCCAGTACTTC. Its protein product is CATAMGLAQETQYF.

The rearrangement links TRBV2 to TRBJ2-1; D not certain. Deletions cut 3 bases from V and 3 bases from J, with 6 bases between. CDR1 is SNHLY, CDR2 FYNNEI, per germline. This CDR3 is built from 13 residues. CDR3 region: CASSETYYNEQFF. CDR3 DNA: TGTGCCAGCAGTGAGACCTACTACAATGAGCAGTTCTTC.

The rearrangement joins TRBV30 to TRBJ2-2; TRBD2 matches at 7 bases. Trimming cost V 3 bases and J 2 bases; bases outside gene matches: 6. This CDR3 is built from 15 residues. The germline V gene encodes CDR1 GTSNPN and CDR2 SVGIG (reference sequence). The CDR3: CAWRPSGTNTGELFF. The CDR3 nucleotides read TGTGCCTGGAGACCTAGCGGTACTAACACCGGGGAGCTGTTTTTT. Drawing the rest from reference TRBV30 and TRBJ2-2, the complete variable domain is SQTIHQWPATLVQPVGSPLSLECTVEGTSNPNLYWYRQAAGRGLQLLFYSVGIGQISSEVPQNLSASRPQDRQFILSSKKLLLSDSGFYLCAWRPSGTNTGELFFGEGSRLTVL.

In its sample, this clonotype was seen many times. The CDR3 sequence: CASSSRGGYEQYF. In DNA, the CDR3 is TGTGCCAGCTCATCTCGAGGGGGTTACGAGCAGTACTTC. The chain is built from TRBV18 and TRBJ2-7; tentative D call: TRBD1 (6 bases). The germline V gene has CDR1 KGHSH and CDR2 LQKENI. V was trimmed by 5 bases and J by 4 bases, leaving 12 bases between them. The CDR3 is 13 amino acids.

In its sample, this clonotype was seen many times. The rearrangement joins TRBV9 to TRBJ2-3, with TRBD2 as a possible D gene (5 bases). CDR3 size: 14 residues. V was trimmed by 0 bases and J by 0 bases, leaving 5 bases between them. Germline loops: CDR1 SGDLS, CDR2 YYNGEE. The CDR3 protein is CASSVASSTDTQYF. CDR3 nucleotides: TGTGCCAGCAGCGTAGCTAGCAGCACAGATACGCAGTATTTT.

CDR3 residues: CASAQYSGANVLTF. As DNA, the CDR3 is TGTGCCAGCGCACAGTACTCTGGGGCCAACGTCCTGACTTTC. The V gene is TRBV28, the J gene TRBJ2-6; D gene uncertain. This CDR3 is 14 amino acids long. Between the trimmed V and J ends, which lost 8 bases and 0 bases, there was a span of 8 bases. CDR1 and CDR2 (germline): MDHEN, SYDVKM.

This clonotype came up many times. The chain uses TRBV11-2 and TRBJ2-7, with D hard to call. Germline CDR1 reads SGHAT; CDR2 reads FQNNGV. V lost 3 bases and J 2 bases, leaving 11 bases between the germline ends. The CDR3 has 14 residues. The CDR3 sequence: CASSLGLKPYEQYF. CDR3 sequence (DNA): TGTGCCAGCAGCTTGGGATTAAAACCCTACGAGCAGTACTTC.

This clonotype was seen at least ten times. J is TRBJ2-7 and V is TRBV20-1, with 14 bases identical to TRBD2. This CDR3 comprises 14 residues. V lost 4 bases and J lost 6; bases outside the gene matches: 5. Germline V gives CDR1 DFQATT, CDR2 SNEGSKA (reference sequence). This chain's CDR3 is CSAKTSGRGGEQYF. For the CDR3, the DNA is TGCAGTGCTAAGACTAGCGGGAGGGGTGGCGAGCAGTACTTC.

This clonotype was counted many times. The CDR3 DNA is TGTGCCAGCAACTCACCCTGGGTCTCGAACACCGGGGAGCTGTTTTTT. It codes for CASNSPWVSNTGELFF. The rearrangement uses TRBV6-1 and TRBJ2-2; D is undetermined. This CDR3 comprises 16 residues. V dropped 7 bases and J dropped 0 bases, with 15 bases sitting between them. Germline assignment: CDR1 MNHNS and CDR2 SASEGT.

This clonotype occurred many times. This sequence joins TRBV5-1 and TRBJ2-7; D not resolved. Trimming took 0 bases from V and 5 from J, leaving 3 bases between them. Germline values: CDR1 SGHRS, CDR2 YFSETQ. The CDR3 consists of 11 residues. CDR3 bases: TGCGCCAGCAGCTTGGGGGACGAGCAGTACTTC. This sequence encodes CASSLGDEQYF.

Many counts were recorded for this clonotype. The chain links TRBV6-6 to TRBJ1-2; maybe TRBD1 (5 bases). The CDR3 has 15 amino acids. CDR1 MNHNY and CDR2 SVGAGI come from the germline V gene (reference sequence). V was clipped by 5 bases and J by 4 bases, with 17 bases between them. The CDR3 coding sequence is TGTGCCAGCAGTGCGGCAAGGGGCACGGGCTATGGCTACACCTTC. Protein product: CASSAARGTGYGYTF.

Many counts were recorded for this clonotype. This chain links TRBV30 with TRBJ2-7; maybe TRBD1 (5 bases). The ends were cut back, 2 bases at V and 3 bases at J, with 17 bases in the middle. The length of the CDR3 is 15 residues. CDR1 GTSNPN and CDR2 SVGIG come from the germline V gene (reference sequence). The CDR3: CAWSSYPQGDYEQYF. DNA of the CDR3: TGTGCCTGGAGTTCTTACCCGCAGGGTGACTACGAGCAGTACTTC.

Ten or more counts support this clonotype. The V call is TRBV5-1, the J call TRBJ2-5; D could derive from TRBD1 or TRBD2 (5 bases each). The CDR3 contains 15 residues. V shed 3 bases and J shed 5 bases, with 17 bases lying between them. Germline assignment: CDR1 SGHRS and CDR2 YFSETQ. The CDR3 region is CASSSWGGRGETQYF. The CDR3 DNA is TGCGCCAGCAGCTCTTGGGGCGGTCGAGGGGAGACCCAGTACTTC.

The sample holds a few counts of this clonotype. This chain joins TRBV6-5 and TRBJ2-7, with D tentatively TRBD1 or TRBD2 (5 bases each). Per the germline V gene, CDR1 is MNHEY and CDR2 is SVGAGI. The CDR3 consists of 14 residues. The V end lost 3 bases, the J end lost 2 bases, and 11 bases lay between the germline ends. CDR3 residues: CASSYGTAAYEQYF. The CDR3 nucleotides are TGTGCCAGCAGTTATGGGACGGCAGCCTACGAGCAGTACTTC.

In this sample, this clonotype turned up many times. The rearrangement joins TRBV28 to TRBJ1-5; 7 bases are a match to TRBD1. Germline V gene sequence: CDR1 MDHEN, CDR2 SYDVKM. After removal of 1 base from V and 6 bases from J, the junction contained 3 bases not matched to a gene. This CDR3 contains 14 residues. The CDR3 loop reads CASSLSDRVQPQHF. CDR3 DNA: TGTGCCAGCAGTTTATCCGACAGGGTTCAGCCCCAGCATTTT. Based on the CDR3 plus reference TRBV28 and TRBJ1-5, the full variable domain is DVKVTQSSRYLVKRTGEKVFLECVQDMDHENMFWYRQDPGLGLRLIYFSYDVKMKEKGDIPEGYSVSREKKERFSLILESASTNQTSMYLCASSLSDRVQPQHFGDGTRLSIL.

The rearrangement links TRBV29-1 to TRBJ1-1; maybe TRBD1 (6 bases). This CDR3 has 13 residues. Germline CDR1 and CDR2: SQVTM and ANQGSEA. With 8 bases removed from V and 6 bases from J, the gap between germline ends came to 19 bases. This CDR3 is CSSLTRGYSEAFF. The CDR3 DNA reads TGCAGCTCCCTAACCAGGGGATACTCTGAAGCTTTCTTT.

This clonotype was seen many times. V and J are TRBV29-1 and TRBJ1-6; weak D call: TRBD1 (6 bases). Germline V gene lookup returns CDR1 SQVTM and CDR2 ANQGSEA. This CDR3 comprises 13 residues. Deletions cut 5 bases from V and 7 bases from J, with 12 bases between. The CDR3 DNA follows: TGCAGCGTTCGGCAGGGGTGGAATTCACCCCTCCACTTT. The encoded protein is CSVRQGWNSPLHF.

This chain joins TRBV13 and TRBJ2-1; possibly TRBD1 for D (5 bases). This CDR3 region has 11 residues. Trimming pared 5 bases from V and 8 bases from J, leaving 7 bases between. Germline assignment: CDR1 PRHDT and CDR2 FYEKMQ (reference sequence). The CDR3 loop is CASSGADEQFF. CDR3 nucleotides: TGTGCCAGCAGCGGGGCAGATGAGCAGTTCTTC.